The 19 T cell receptor beta chains below come from one sample, sequenced in a study of blood T cell repertoires in COVID-19. Sequencing used immunoSEQ multiplex PCR; TCRdb keeps in-frame clones, though not all of them. The table lists over 200,000 clones, around 84% of them singletons. The sequencing sample was made of peripheral blood. These receptors were obtained from a woman older than 75 with active or convalescent COVID-19.

The chain has TRBV9 and TRBJ2-3, with 11 bases fitting TRBD2. In germline, CDR1 is SGDLS, CDR2 YYNGEE. The V and J ends lost 2 bases and 0 bases, in that order; junction bases with no gene match: 11. The CDR3 is 19 amino acids. CDR3 amino acids: CASSVTGLAAITSTDTQYF. DNA of the CDR3: TGTGCCAGCAGCGTTACGGGACTAGCGGCAATTACTAGCACAGATACGCAGTATTTT.

V and J are TRBV3-1 (or the pseudogene TRBV3-2) and TRBJ2-1, with TRBD2 matching over 12 bases. Trimming removed 4 bases from V and 9 bases from J; junction bases left unmatched: 10. The CDR3 runs 16 residues. Per the germline V gene, CDR1 is LGHDT and CDR2 is YNNKEL (reference sequence). CDR3 loop: CASSPGRGLAGFEQFF. The CDR3 DNA reads TGTGCCAGCAGCCCCGGCCGAGGACTAGCGGGATTTGAGCAGTTCTTC.

This chain joins TRBV9 and TRBJ2-3, with 16 bases aligning to TRBD2. The germline CDR1 and CDR2 sequences are SGDLS and YYNGEE. The J segment lost 3 bases and the V segment lost 4 bases, leaving 2 bases of the junction unmatched. This CDR3 spans 16 amino acids. Here the CDR3 reads CASSPGLAGGTDTQYF. The CDR3 coding sequence is TGTGCCAGCAGCCCGGGACTAGCGGGAGGGACAGATACGCAGTATTTT.

The V call is TRBV29-1, the J call TRBJ2-1; 8 bases line up with TRBD1. V was clipped by 1 base and J by 6 bases; unmatched bases: 8. Germline V gene data show CDR1 as SQVTM and CDR2 as ANQGSEA. The CDR3 is made up of 15 amino acids. CDR3 protein: CSVEGQGASINEQFF. DNA of the CDR3: TGCAGCGTTGAAGGGCAGGGGGCCAGTATCAATGAGCAGTTCTTC.

With regard to this clone: The same CDR3 arises from other DNA sequences in this sample as well. This CDR3 reads CASSLESGAGNTIYF. Here the CDR3 DNA reads TGCGCCAGCAGCTTGGAAAGCGGGGCTGGAAACACCATATATTTT. This sequence joins TRBV5-1 and TRBJ1-3; no clear D. CDR1 is SGHRS, CDR2 YFSETQ, per germline. This CDR3 spans 15 amino acids. Deletions cut 0 bases from V and 2 bases from J, with 9 bases between.

The gene calls are TRBV7-3 and TRBJ2-2; 7 bases are a match to TRBD1. Germline loops: CDR1 SGHTA, CDR2 FQGTGA. The CDR3 sequence is 20 residues long. V was pared by 1 base and J by 4 bases, with 18 bases of the junction left unmatched. The CDR3: CASSLNPRATIEGATGELFF. The CDR3, as DNA: TGTGCCAGCAGCTTAAACCCCCGCGCGACCATAGAGGGGGCCACCGGGGAGCTGTTTTTT.

The V and J genes are TRBV5-1 and TRBJ2-3; TRBD1 matches 8 bases. The CDR3 extends over 15 amino acids. The V gene end was trimmed by 0 bases and the J gene end by 5 bases; junction bases not matched to a gene: 5. Germline V gene lookup returns CDR1 SGHRS and CDR2 YFSETQ. Written as DNA, the CDR3 is TGCGCCAGCAGCTTGGCTGGACAGGGTGGAGATACGCAGTATTTT. Its translation is CASSLAGQGGDTQYF.

The rearrangement uses TRBV2 and TRBJ2-1; D uncertain. Trimming took 4 bases from V and 6 from J, leaving 10 bases between them. CDR3 length equals 13 residues. Per germline, CDR1 SNHLY and CDR2 FYNNEI. CDR3 sequence reads: CASSVGSTNEQFF. The CDR3 coding sequence is TGTGCCAGCAGTGTCGGGTCAACCAATGAGCAGTTCTTC. Full variable domain (missing parts from reference TRBV2 and TRBJ2-1): EPEVTQTPSHQVTQMGQEVILRCVPISNHLYFYWYRQILGQKVEFLVSFYNNEISEKSEIFDDQFSVERPDGSNFTLKIRSTKLEDSAMYFCASSVGSTNEQFFGPGTRLTVL.

This chain uses TRBV7-2 with TRBJ1-5, with unresolved D. The CDR3 covers 14 residues. Per the germline V gene, CDR1 is SGHTA and CDR2 is FQGNSA. Trimming shortened V by 1 base and J by 4 bases, and 8 bases separated the two germline ends. For the CDR3, the DNA is TGTGCCAGCAGCTTAGGGCAGACTAATCAGCCCCAGCATTTT. It is translated as CASSLGQTNQPQHF.

V usage is TRBV2 and J usage is TRBJ1-1; maybe TRBD1 (6 bases). Germline lookup yields CDR1 SNHLY and CDR2 FYNNEI. Trimming removed 10 bases at V and 1 base at J, with 13 bases between. CDR3 length: 13 amino acids. CDR3 residues: CATAGQSNTEAFF. The DNA for the CDR3 is TGTGCCACCGCTGGACAGTCGAACACTGAAGCTTTCTTT.

This clone was recorded only once. The CDR3 DNA sequence: TGTGCCAGCAGCCCCCTGCGGCTAGCTGCGAGCACAGATACGCAGTATTTT. It codes for CASSPLRLAASTDTQYF. V gene TRBV11-3 combines with J gene TRBJ2-3, with TRBD2 as a possible D gene (5 bases). The V end was cut by 5 bases, the J end by 0 bases, with 18 bases between. This CDR3 has 17 amino acids. Germline CDR1 SGHNT, CDR2 YENEEA. Drawing the rest from reference TRBV11-3 and TRBJ2-3, the complete variable domain is EAGVVQSPRYKIIEKKQPVAFWCNPISGHNTLYWYLQNLGQGPELLIRYENEEAVDDSQLPKDRFSAERLKGVDSTLKIQPAELGDSAVYLCASSPLRLAASTDTQYFGPGTRLTVL.

The rearrangement uses TRBV7-8 and TRBJ2-1; TRBD2 aligns across 7 bases. This CDR3 has 16 residues. From germline, CDR1 is SGHVS and CDR2 FQNEAQ. After removal of 2 bases from V and 10 bases from J, the junction contained 14 bases not matched to a gene. As DNA, the CDR3 is TGTGCCAGCAGCTTATCCTCTAGCGGCGGGGGTGGAGAGCAGTTCTTC. Encoded protein: CASSLSSSGGGGEQFF.

This chain links TRBV5-1 with TRBJ2-7; tentative D call: TRBD1 (5 bases). This CDR3 is 14 amino acids long. CDR1 is SGHRS and CDR2 is YFSETQ in the germline V gene. Trimming shortened V by 9 bases and J by 0 bases, and 16 bases separated the two germline ends. For the CDR3, the DNA is TGCGCCACCCGTACAGGATCCAGCTCCTACGAGCAGTACTTC. This encodes CATRTGSSSYEQYF.

In this sample, this clone turned up once. This chain joins TRBV6-6 and TRBJ2-7; 11 positions match TRBD2. The V gene's germline CDR1 is MNHNY and CDR2 SVGAGI (reference sequence). The V segment lost 6 bases and the J segment 5 bases; nucleotides outside the gene matches: 3. The CDR3 has 13 amino acids. The CDR3 nucleotides read TGTGCCAGCAGGACTAGCGGGGATAACGAGCAGTACTTC. Its protein product is CASRTSGDNEQYF.

The V call is TRBV27, the J call TRBJ1-1; the D is unclear. CDR3 length: 13 residues. Germline values: CDR1 MNHEY, CDR2 SMNVEV (reference sequence). The ends were cut back, 1 base at V and 7 bases at J, with 10 bases in the middle. The CDR3 protein is CASSLYGTHEAFF. In nucleotides, the CDR3 is TGTGCCAGCAGTTTATATGGTACACATGAAGCTTTCTTT.

This sequence joins TRBV19 and TRBJ1-6, with TRBD1 matching over 7 bases. Germline loops: CDR1 LNHDA, CDR2 SQIVND (reference sequence). The ends lost 3 bases at V and 7 bases at J; junction bases unmatched: 3. The CDR3 sequence is 14 residues long. The CDR3 sequence is CASSIVGQNSPLHF. The CDR3 nucleotides are TGTGCCAGTAGTATTGTGGGACAGAATTCACCCCTCCACTTT.

J is TRBJ2-7 and V is TRBV7-6, with 14 positions matching TRBD2. Germline V CDR1 and CDR2: SGHVS, FNYEAQ. The length of the CDR3 is 15 residues. The V segment lost 5 bases and the J segment 4 bases; nucleotides outside the gene matches: 4. The CDR3 is CASSGGTSGSYEQYF. For the CDR3, the DNA is TGTGCCAGCAGCGGAGGGACTAGCGGGAGTTACGAGCAGTACTTC.

This chain joins TRBV12-3 or TRBV12-4 and TRBJ1-6; D gene ambiguous. The CDR3 runs 13 residues. Between the trimmed V and J ends, which lost 4 bases and 7 bases, there was a span of 8 bases. The CDR3: CASSSGYNSPLHF. The CDR3 DNA reads TGTGCCAGCAGTTCAGGATACAATTCACCCCTCCACTTT.

This chain links TRBV4-2 with TRBJ2-3; 14 bases fit TRBD2. Germline values: CDR1 LGHNA, CDR2 YNFKEQ. The junction had 18 bases not matched to a gene; V was cut back by 0 bases and J by 4 bases. CDR3 length equals 22 residues. CDR3 protein: CASSQDSPRRLAGGPRADTQYF. In DNA form, the CDR3 reads TGTGCCAGCAGCCAAGATTCCCCCCGAAGACTAGCGGGAGGGCCTAGGGCAGATACGCAGTATTTT.